This is a list of T cell receptor beta chains from one sample in a study of T cell repertoires in aging, cancer and after chemotherapy. TCRdb passed the multiplex PCR reads through MiXCR, listing each CDR3 protein once. The sample lists roughly 4,500 distinct CDR3 sequences; approximately 37% were seen once. Sequencing used blood. The receptors were gathered from a human donor with a solid tumor. Both conserved end residues are part of each CDR3. Clone size, where shown, is once, few, many, or a class for clones that have expanded.

v_call	clone_size	cdr3_length	j_call	cdr3_aa
TRBV18	.	18	TRBJ1-1	CASSLPGQGRDMNTEAFF
TRBV6-6	few	15	TRBJ1-2	CASSPNLSRGYGYTF
TRBV6-2/TRBV6-3	.	16	TRBJ1-1	CASSSYSSRRNTEAFF
TRBV6-6	.	14	TRBJ2-3	CASSYVVSTDTQYF
TRBV7-9	few	13	TRBJ2-2	CASMRGRTGELFF
TRBV30	.	13	TRBJ2-4	CAWSERPRNIQYF
TRBV6-9	.	15	TRBJ2-1	CASSHPGLAGLEQFF
TRBV20-1	once	17	TRBJ2-5	CSAITRLAGVIRETQYF
TRBV6-1	.	16	TRBJ1-1	CASSYSPGGMNTEAFF
TRBV30	few	13	TRBJ1-6	CAWSEAGDSPLHF
TRBV27	once	13	TRBJ1-1	CASSDRQGTEAFF
TRBV30	.	14	TRBJ2-7	CAWGGGGPPSEQYF
TRBV29-1	.	12	TRBJ1-1	CSAKQGGTEAFF
TRBV7-9	.	14	TRBJ1-1	CASSKTGPYTEAFF
TRBV24-1	.	12	TRBJ1-1	CATSDGNTEAFF
TRBV21-1	.	17	TRBJ2-2	CASSKAPRSGGTGELFF
TRBV30	few	16	TRBJ1-6	CAWSVLQGSYNSPLHF
TRBV5-6	.	13	TRBJ2-7	CASSSGHGYEQYF
TRBV6-4	few	16	TRBJ1-2	CASSDSGRVARDGYTF
TRBV12-3/TRBV12-4	few	15	TRBJ1-1	CAIDRGAGAVTEAFF
TRBV18	few	13	TRBJ1-4	CASSPGEGEKLFF
TRBV6-1	.	15	TRBJ1-5	CASREYRAGSQPQHF
TRBV20-1	.	16	TRBJ2-7	CSATRGTSGTVYEQYF
TRBV11-2	.	15	TRBJ1-4	CASSHRRVGGEKLFF
TRBV28	.	18	TRBJ2-1	CASSSPILAGGTHNEQFF
TRBV6-6	.	15	TRBJ2-7	CASSYSTSRGGEQYF
TRBV7-9	.	14	TRBJ1-4	CASSDRGPDEKLFF
TRBV29-1	few	14	TRBJ1-3	CSVDGDRSGNTIYF
TRBV6-1	.	15	TRBJ1-1	CASSGSLTRRTEAFF
TRBV15	.	16	TRBJ2-2	CATSRDQGRGTGELFF
TRBV6-1	.	12	TRBJ2-1	CASKWGGYEQFF
TRBV4-3	.	15	TRBJ2-7	CASSQDYGGGYEQYF
TRBV12-3/TRBV12-4	few	16	TRBJ2-2	CASTATGTLNTGELFF
TRBV27	.	13	TRBJ1-6	CASRQGGGPPLHF
TRBV27	.	15	TRBJ1-1	CASSPARRDDPEAFF
TRBV10-3	.	10	TRBJ2-5	CASGEETQYF
TRBV10-2	.	15	TRBJ2-7	CASSDGTINSYEQYF
TRBV11-3	.	15	TRBJ2-1	CASSLSGGDYNEQFF
TRBV27	.	14	TRBJ2-7	CASRGTTLYHEQYF
TRBV30	few	16	TRBJ2-2	CAWGIAGEENTGELFF
TRBV29-1	.	14	TRBJ2-7	CSVEGTDASYEQYF
TRBV24-1	.	17	TRBJ1-6	CATSDLTTGSYNSPLHF
TRBV10-3	.	14	TRBJ2-7	CATTRTPSTYEQYF